A single sample is the source of the 9 T cell receptor beta chains below, sequenced in a study of T cells in Graves' hyperthyroidism and ophthalmopathy. Template material for amplifying TCR beta CDR3 regions consisted of RNA transcripts. A set of HTBI primers served as the primers for a first-round RT-PCR of the TCR CDR3. TCRdb re-derived calls from the multiplex PCR reads in MiXCR, one entry per CDR3 protein. The top ten hold approximately 3.5% of the sample, which has a few hundred thousand distinct CDR3 sequences, approximately 16% seen once. Sequenced input: blood. Receptors were obtained from a woman aged 40 to 55 with Graves' ophthalmopathy.

Regarding this clonotype: A much larger clone lies a single base off, so this may be a read error. The V call is TRBV18, the J call TRBJ2-1, with TRBD1 as a possible D gene (6 bases). Looked up from germline, CDR1 is KGHSH and CDR2 is LQKENI. V was cut by 5 bases and J by 0 bases, with 11 bases left in between. The CDR3 has 15 amino acids. The CDR3: CASSSWTVSYNEQFF. The DNA of the CDR3 is TGTGCCAGCTCATCGTGGACAGTCTCCTACAATGAGCAGTTCTTC.

This clonotype was counted ten times or more. V and J are TRBV5-1 and TRBJ2-5; D gene ambiguous. From germline, CDR1 is SGHRS and CDR2 YFSETQ. V dropped 5 bases and J dropped 3 bases, with 11 bases sitting between them. The CDR3 runs 13 residues. The CDR3 nucleotides are TGCGCCAGCAGATTTAACAGTGAAGAGACCCAGTACTTC. It encodes CASRFNSEETQYF.

This clonotype was found many times. The CDR3 DNA is TGTGCCAGCTTAGGGGCAGGGGAGAACCGCTACGAGCAGTACTTC. Its translation is CASLGAGENRYEQYF. The chain combines TRBV28 with TRBJ2-7; TRBD1 might be the D (6 bases). Per germline, CDR1 MDHEN and CDR2 SYDVKM. V gave up 8 bases and J gave up 3 bases, with 20 bases separating them. The CDR3 is 15 amino acids.

The sample holds many counts of this clonotype. The chain carries TRBV3-1 and TRBJ1-6; TRBD1 might be the D (6 bases). V was cut by 6 bases and J by 10 bases, with 10 bases left in between. The CDR3 spans 12 residues. CDR1 is LGHDT, CDR2 YNNKEL, per germline (reference sequence). The CDR3 nucleotides read TGTGCCAGCAGTCGAGGGGGATCACCCCTCCACTTT. It specifies CASSRGGSPLHF.

This clonotype has ten or more counts. This chain connects TRBV5-1 to TRBJ2-1; 9 bases line up with TRBD2. CDR3 length equals 17 residues. Germline CDR1 and CDR2: SGHRS and YFSETQ. V lost 4 bases, J lost 8 bases, and 16 bases stayed unmatched. The CDR3 sequence: CASSGDALAGIGDEQFF. The CDR3 nucleotides are TGCGCCAGCAGCGGAGACGCTCTAGCGGGGATAGGGGATGAGCAGTTCTTC.

This clonotype was counted ten times or more. The J gene is TRBJ2-7, the V gene TRBV15; D may be TRBD2 (6 bases). Trimming left V 1 base short and J 4 bases short, with 14 bases between. The CDR3 totals 15 residues. Germline V lookup: CDR1 LNHNV, CDR2 YYDKDF (reference sequence). In nucleotides, the CDR3 is TGTGCCACCAGCAGAGTTGACTTTGCGGGGTACGAGCAGTACTTC. Translated, it gives CATSRVDFAGYEQYF.

This clonotype was seen only a few times. V gene TRBV11-2 combines with J gene TRBJ1-4; D remains ambiguous. The CDR3 covers 13 residues. Trimming cost V 0 bases and J 4 bases, with 3 bases left between them. Per the germline V gene, CDR1 is SGHAT and CDR2 is FQNNGV. The CDR3 region has the DNA TGTGCCAGCAGCTTAGACCTTAATGAAAAACTGTTTTTT. Residues: CASSLDLNEKLFF.

The table lists this clonotype with many counts. The CDR3 DNA sequence: TGTGCCTGGAGTGAAGGGGTTAGTACGTCGCAGTACTTC. It codes for CAWSEGVSTSQYF. The V call is TRBV30, the J call TRBJ2-7, with a weak D call TRBD1 (5 bases). Germline V lookup: CDR1 GTSNPN, CDR2 SVGIG (reference sequence). The CDR3 extends over 13 amino acids. V lost 1 base, J lost 9 bases, and 16 bases lay in between.

This clonotype has just a few counts. The genes are TRBV5-1 and TRBJ1-2; D not certain. This CDR3 comprises 14 residues. Germline CDR1 and CDR2: SGHRS and YFSETQ. Trimming cost V 0 bases and J 2 bases, with 8 bases left between them. DNA of the CDR3: TGCGCCAGCAGCTTGGAAGCCGGCAACTATGGCTACACCTTC. This gives the protein CASSLEAGNYGYTF.